The next 9 T cell receptor beta chains were all read from a single sample in a study of blood T cell repertoires in COVID-19. Measured with immunoSEQ multiplex PCR; TCRdb has only the in-frame clones, and not every one. The sample holds 220,000 or so clones, around four fifths seen once. What was sequenced was peripheral blood. These receptor sequences come from a woman aged 55-75 years who had recovered from COVID-19.

This clone showed up just a few times. J is TRBJ1-3 and V is TRBV2; a weak D match, TRBD1 (6 bases). Trimming pared 11 bases from V and 0 bases from J, leaving 14 bases between. The CDR3 length is 14 residues. The germline CDR1 and CDR2 sequences are SNHLY and FYNNEI. The CDR3 DNA sequence: TGTGCCGGGAATCGGGACAACTCTGGAAACACCATATATTTT. It encodes CAGNRDNSGNTIYF. Using reference TRBV2 and TRBJ1-3 for the parts outside the CDR3, the full variable domain is EPEVTQTPSHQVTQMGQEVILRCVPISNHLYFYWYRQILGQKVEFLVSFYNNEISEKSEIFDDQFSVERPDGSNFTLKIRSTKLEDSAMYFCAGNRDNSGNTIYFGEGSWLTVV.

V gene TRBV5-1 combines with J gene TRBJ1-2; TRBD1 matches 8 bases. CDR3 length: 15 amino acids. CDR1 is SGHRS and CDR2 is YFSETQ in the germline V gene. Trimming cost V 2 bases and J 3 bases; bases outside gene matches: 6. The chain's CDR3 is CASSFAQGAYYGYTF. CDR3 coding DNA: TGCGCCAGCAGCTTCGCTCAGGGGGCGTACTATGGCTACACCTTC.

The V and J genes are TRBV3-1 (or the pseudogene TRBV3-2) and TRBJ1-1; 8 bases map to TRBD1. CDR1 and CDR2 from the germline V gene are LGHDT and YNNKEL (reference sequence). The CDR3 runs 15 residues. V lost 0 bases to trimming and J lost 11 bases; unmatched junction nucleotides: 11. The CDR3 region is CASSQEGGADREAFF. As DNA, the CDR3 is TGTGCCAGCAGCCAAGAGGGGGGAGCGGACAGGGAGGCTTTCTTT.

The V call is TRBV11-2, the J call TRBJ1-4, with TRBD1 as a possible D gene (5 bases). CDR1 is SGHAT and CDR2 is FQNNGV in the germline V gene. This CDR3 is 13 amino acids long. V gave up 4 bases and J gave up 8 bases, with 11 bases separating them. CDR3 nucleotides: TGTGCCAGCAGCTCACAGGAGGGGGAAAAACTGTTTTTT. Its protein product is CASSSQEGEKLFF.

The rearrangement links TRBV30 to TRBJ1-4, with TRBD1 identical over 9 bases. Germline V gene data show CDR1 as GTSNPN and CDR2 as SVGIG (reference sequence). This CDR3 is 14 amino acids long. The V gene end was trimmed by 4 bases and the J gene end by 8 bases; junction bases not matched to a gene: 8. Written as DNA, the CDR3 is TGTGCCTGGACCCCGGGACAGGGAGTGGAAAAACTGTTTTTT. Its translation is CAWTPGQGVEKLFF.

V and J are TRBV5-8 and TRBJ2-5; D perhaps matches TRBD1 (6 bases). V lost 6 bases, J lost 4 bases, and 19 bases lay in between. In germline, CDR1 is SGHTS, CDR2 YDEGEE. The CDR3 runs to 15 residues. In DNA form, the CDR3 reads TGTGCCAGCACCCAGAATCAGGGGCGGAGAGAGACCCAGTACTTC. This sequence encodes CASTQNQGRRETQYF.

The V call is TRBV2, the J call TRBJ2-2; 8 bases match TRBD2. V gave up 1 base and J gave up 0 bases; unmatched junction bases: 1. Germline CDR1 reads SNHLY; CDR2 reads FYNNEI. The CDR3 is 16 amino acids. The CDR3 loop reads CASSEVSGANTGELFF. Here the CDR3 DNA reads TGTGCCAGCAGTGAAGTTAGCGGGGCGAACACCGGGGAGCTGTTTTTT.

This clone appeared a single time. The chain has TRBV4-3 and TRBJ2-3; 10 bases line up with TRBD2. Germline-derived CDR1 and CDR2 are LGHNA and YSLEER. CDR3 size: 16 residues. The ends lost 0 bases at V and 3 bases at J; junction bases unmatched: 3. CDR3 amino acids: CASSQEAGGHTDTQYF. The CDR3 region has the DNA TGCGCCAGCAGCCAAGAAGCGGGGGGGCATACAGATACGCAGTATTTT.

Only a few counts were recorded for this clone. The J gene is TRBJ2-2, the V gene TRBV5-4, with TRBD2 matching 13 bases. The CDR3 consists of 14 residues. The J segment lost 7 bases and the V segment lost 10 bases, leaving 7 bases of the junction unmatched. Per the germline V gene, CDR1 is SGHNT and CDR2 is YYREEE (reference sequence). For the CDR3, the DNA is TGTGCCGCGGGACTAGCGGGGAGGGGCGGGGAGCTGTTTTTT. It codes for CAAGLAGRGGELFF. Based on the CDR3 plus reference TRBV5-4 and TRBJ2-2, the full variable domain is ETGVTQSPTHLIKTRGQQVTLRCSSQSGHNTVSWYQQALGQGPQFIFQYYREEENGRGNFPPRFSGLQFPNYSSELNVNALELDDSALYLCAAGLAGRGGELFFGEGSRLTVL.